The 30 T cell receptor beta chains below come from one sample, sequenced in a study of blood T cell repertoires in COVID-19. Libraries were prepared by immunoSEQ multiplex PCR; TCRdb keeps only in-frame clonotypes and omits some of them. The data contain 180,000 or so clones, 81% of them seen just once; the ten biggest clones take up roughly 9.6%. The sample was peripheral blood. The receptors come from a woman in her forties with COVID-19, enrolled during active disease.

The chain joins TRBV27 to TRBJ2-7, with TRBD1 as a possible D gene (6 bases). V gave up 0 bases and J gave up 2 bases, with 11 bases separating them. The CDR3 has 15 amino acids. CDR1 and CDR2 (germline): MNHEY, SMNVEV (reference sequence). The CDR3 nucleotides are TGTGCCAGCAGTTTATCCCGGACAGAAACCTACGAGCAGTACTTC. As protein: CASSLSRTETYEQYF.

The chain employs TRBV7-9 and TRBJ2-2; the match to TRBD2 covers 9 bases. In germline, CDR1 is SEHNR, CDR2 FQNEAQ (reference sequence). The CDR3 loop spans 18 amino acids. After removal of 5 bases from V and 2 bases from J, the junction contained 12 bases not matched to a gene. The CDR3: CASSQEGSLAGNTGELFF. Written as DNA, the CDR3 is TGTGCCAGCAGCCAAGAGGGTAGTCTAGCGGGAAACACCGGGGAGCTGTTTTTT.

The gene calls are TRBV9 and TRBJ2-5; the match to TRBD2 covers 8 bases. Germline values: CDR1 SGDLS, CDR2 YYNGEE. V lost 4 bases, J lost 5 bases, and 7 bases stayed unmatched. The CDR3 extends over 14 amino acids. CDR3 sequence reads: CASSPRGGTETQYF. DNA for the CDR3: TGTGCCAGCAGCCCCCGCGGGGGGACCGAGACCCAGTACTTC.

This clone appeared once. The chain couples TRBV18 to TRBJ1-4; TRBD1 agrees at 8 bases. Germline assignment: CDR1 KGHSH and CDR2 LQKENI. There are 15 residues in the CDR3. Trimming took 4 bases from V and 2 from J; bases not matched to a gene: 3. The chain's CDR3 is CASSQQGATNEKLFF. The CDR3 coding sequence is TGTGCCAGCTCACAGCAGGGGGCTACTAATGAAAAACTGTTTTTT.

The rearrangement joins TRBV5-5 to TRBJ1-2; 10 nucleotides agree with TRBD1. From germline, CDR1 is SGHKS and CDR2 YYEKEE (reference sequence). The trim removed 0 bases at V and 4 bases at J, leaving 3 bases unmatched. The CDR3 contains 15 residues. The CDR3 DNA sequence: TGTGCCAGCAGCTTGGATGGGACAGGGGTCTATGGCTACACCTTC. Translated, it gives CASSLDGTGVYGYTF.

This chain uses TRBV19 with TRBJ1-2; no firm D call. The CDR3 sequence is 13 residues long. Germline assignment: CDR1 LNHDA and CDR2 SQIVND (reference sequence). V was cut by 1 base and J by 4 bases, with 7 bases left in between. The CDR3: CASSIGTVYGYTF. DNA of the CDR3: TGTGCCAGTAGTATAGGCACTGTCTATGGCTACACCTTC.

J is TRBJ1-2 and V is TRBV3-1 (or the pseudogene TRBV3-2), with D possibly matching TRBD1 (5 bases). The CDR3 is made up of 15 amino acids. Germline lookup yields CDR1 LGHDT and CDR2 YNNKEL (reference sequence). V lost 2 bases and J lost 2, with 12 bases in between. DNA of the CDR3: TGTGCCAGCAGCCAAAGCAAGGGGCAGAACTATGGCTACACCTTC. It yields the protein CASSQSKGQNYGYTF.

V is TRBV29-1 and J is TRBJ2-1, with 12 bases identical to TRBD2. The V gene end was trimmed by 6 bases and the J gene end by 0 bases; junction bases not matched to a gene: 12. CDR1 is SQVTM and CDR2 is ANQGSEA in the germline V gene. The CDR3 loop spans 18 amino acids. CDR3 sequence: CSVGGPVTSGSSYNEQFF. The CDR3 DNA is TGCAGCGTGGGTGGCCCTGTGACTAGCGGGAGCTCCTACAATGAGCAGTTCTTC.

This clone was picked up many times. V usage is TRBV5-1 and J usage is TRBJ2-2; tentative D call: TRBD2 (5 bases). The CDR3 is 15 residues long. Per germline, CDR1 SGHRS and CDR2 YFSETQ. The ends were cut back, 6 bases at V and 0 bases at J, with 12 bases in the middle. The CDR3 coding sequence is TGCGCCAGCATGGGAGTACGGGCGAACACCGGGGAGCTGTTTTTT. Its protein is CASMGVRANTGELFF.

CDR3 region: CASSFSAAEQFF. For the CDR3, the DNA is TGTGCCAGCAGCTTTTCGGCGGCGGAGCAGTTCTTC. The V gene is TRBV7-2, the J gene TRBJ2-1; D is uncertain. Germline V lookup: CDR1 SGHTA, CDR2 FQGNSA. Trimming left V 3 bases short and J 10 bases short, with 10 bases between. This CDR3 is built from 12 residues.

This chain joins TRBV27 and TRBJ2-1; D is perhaps TRBD2 (5 bases). The CDR3 has 14 amino acids. The germline CDR1 and CDR2 sequences are MNHEY and SMNVEV (reference sequence). Trimming shortened V by 3 bases and J by 9 bases, and 15 bases separated the two germline ends. The DNA for the CDR3 is TGTGCCAGCAGTTTCGGAGGCTCGTCCTTTGAGCAGTTCTTC. Amino acid sequence: CASSFGGSSFEQFF.

This chain uses TRBV10-1 with TRBJ1-1; 8 bases match TRBD1. CDR3 length equals 16 residues. V was clipped by 0 bases and J by 7 bases; unmatched bases: 10. Looked up from germline, CDR1 is WNHNN and CDR2 is SYGVQD (reference sequence). CDR3 sequence reads: CASSESLFGTGGEAFF. The CDR3 bases are TGCGCCAGCAGTGAGTCGTTATTCGGGACAGGAGGTGAAGCTTTCTTT.

Here the CDR3 reads CASSRTGVTVSPLHF. CDR3 sequence (DNA): TGTGCCAGCAGCCGGACGGGGGTTACGGTTTCACCCCTCCACTTT. The chain combines TRBV5-4 with TRBJ1-6, with D perhaps matching TRBD1 (5 bases). Between the trimmed V and J ends, which lost 4 bases and 9 bases, there was a span of 17 bases. Per germline, CDR1 SGHNT and CDR2 YYREEE (reference sequence). The CDR3 consists of 15 residues.

J is TRBJ2-1 and V is TRBV5-1; 7 positions match TRBD2. Germline values: CDR1 SGHRS, CDR2 YFSETQ. After removal of 3 bases from V and 8 bases from J, the junction contained 2 bases not matched to a gene. This CDR3 comprises 12 residues. Here the CDR3 reads CASSWTSYEQFF. The DNA for the CDR3 is TGCGCCAGCAGCTGGACTAGTTATGAGCAGTTCTTC.

This clone is a singleton in its sample. The chain uses TRBV5-5 and TRBJ2-6; D unclear. V lost 3 bases to trimming and J lost 4 bases, with 8 bases between them. Germline V gene lookup returns CDR1 SGHKS and CDR2 YYEKEE (reference sequence). CDR3 size: 14 residues. The CDR3: CASSSDLGANVLTF. In nucleotides, the CDR3 is TGTGCCAGCAGCTCAGATTTGGGGGCCAACGTCCTGACTTTC.

V gene TRBV9 combines with J gene TRBJ2-2, with 7 bases lining up with TRBD2. CDR1 and CDR2 from the germline V gene are SGDLS and YYNGEE. This CDR3 has 16 residues. The ends lost 4 bases at V and 2 bases at J; junction bases unmatched: 8. The CDR3 sequence: CASSQGSGTNTGELFF. As DNA, the CDR3 is TGTGCCAGCAGCCAGGGAAGCGGGACCAACACCGGGGAGCTGTTTTTT.

Only one count was recorded for this clone. The genes are TRBV9 and TRBJ2-1; TRBD2 agrees at 11 bases. V trimming: 3 bases; J trimming: 6 bases; junction bases outside the gene matches: 8. Germline V gives CDR1 SGDLS, CDR2 YYNGEE. CDR3 size: 16 residues. In DNA form, the CDR3 reads TGTGCCAGCAGCGGTCGGCGACTAGCGGGGTTCAATGAGCAGTTCTTC. Protein: CASSGRRLAGFNEQFF.

The chain couples TRBV7-3 to TRBJ2-3; D gene ambiguous. The CDR3 loop spans 18 amino acids. Per the germline V gene, CDR1 is SGHTA and CDR2 is FQGTGA. Trimming cost V 8 bases and J 2 bases, with 26 bases left between them. CDR3 amino acids: CASLITPLGPSITDTQYF. The DNA of the CDR3 is TGTGCCAGCCTAATCACACCCCTAGGTCCGTCGATCACAGATACGCAGTATTTT.

The chain joins TRBV28 to TRBJ1-5, with D possibly TRBD1 on 5 matching bases. Looked up from germline, CDR1 is MDHEN and CDR2 is SYDVKM. The V end was cut by 1 base, the J end by 7 bases, with 11 bases between. The CDR3 length is 14 residues. The CDR3 region is CASSLSGFGQPQHF. The CDR3 DNA follows: TGTGCCAGCAGTTTATCAGGGTTTGGGCAGCCCCAGCATTTT.

V and J are TRBV4-2 and TRBJ2-1; TRBD2 aligns across 14 bases. After removal of 3 bases from V and 6 bases from J, the junction contained 10 bases not matched to a gene. This CDR3 has 18 residues. Per the germline V gene, CDR1 is LGHNA and CDR2 is YNFKEQ. CDR3 loop: CASSHGGLAGGNRNEQFF. The CDR3, as DNA: TGTGCCAGCAGCCATGGAGGACTAGCGGGAGGTAATCGCAATGAGCAGTTCTTC.

The J gene is TRBJ1-2, the V gene TRBV7-9; 8 positions agree with TRBD1. Trimming at V came to 10 bases and at J to 14 bases, leaving 15 bases not matched to a gene. Germline V CDR1 and CDR2: SEHNR, FQNEAQ (reference sequence). The CDR3 loop spans 12 amino acids. The DNA for the CDR3 is TGTGCCACCCCTAGTGGGGACAGGTCCCAGACCTTC. Translating gives CATPSGDRSQTF.

This clone was observed a single time. The rearrangement links TRBV24-1 to TRBJ2-1; the D gene is possibly TRBD2 (6 bases). The germline V and J ends were trimmed by 4 bases and 6 bases, with 12 bases remaining between them. This CDR3 is 14 amino acids long. Germline CDR1 reads KGHDR; CDR2 reads SFDVKD. The chain's CDR3 is CATSDSWRGNEQFF. The CDR3, as DNA: TGTGCCACCAGTGACTCATGGCGGGGCAATGAGCAGTTCTTC.

V gene TRBV5-1 combines with J gene TRBJ2-3; TRBD2 agrees at 8 bases. Germline trimming cut 0 bases from V and 4 bases from J; bases unmatched to any gene: 7. Looked up from germline, CDR1 is SGHRS and CDR2 is YFSETQ. The CDR3 extends over 16 amino acids. DNA for the CDR3: TGCGCCAGCAGCTTGGATTTTTCGGGAGGGCCAGATACGCAGTATTTT. It encodes CASSLDFSGGPDTQYF.

The chain employs TRBV7-6 and TRBJ2-7; 9 nucleotides match TRBD2. Germline lookup yields CDR1 SGHVS and CDR2 FNYEAQ. This CDR3 has 14 residues. The V and J ends lost 1 base and 3 bases, in that order; junction bases with no gene match: 1. This CDR3 is CASSLGTSDYEQYF. For the CDR3, the DNA is TGTGCCAGCAGCTTAGGGACTAGCGACTACGAGCAGTACTTC.

The chain uses TRBV29-1 and TRBJ2-3, with 8 bases aligning to TRBD1. Germline V gene lookup returns CDR1 SQVTM and CDR2 ANQGSEA. The V gene end was trimmed by 8 bases and the J gene end by 4 bases; junction bases not matched to a gene: 14. The CDR3 covers 15 residues. CDR3 nucleotides: TGCAGCTGTAACAGGGGGGCCCTCGGGGCAGATACGCAGTATTTT. The encoded protein is CSCNRGALGADTQYF.

The chain's CDR3 is CASSLGLAGSYEQYF. For the CDR3, the DNA is TGTGCCAGCAGCTTAGGGCTAGCGGGGTCCTACGAGCAGTACTTC. The rearrangement links TRBV7-3 to TRBJ2-7; 9 bases line up with TRBD2. CDR1 and CDR2 (germline): SGHTA, FQGTGA. The CDR3 sequence is 15 residues long. V gave up 2 bases and J gave up 1 base; unmatched junction bases: 3.

V and J are TRBV7-9 and TRBJ2-3, with 7 bases that match TRBD1. V shed 5 bases and J 4 bases; nucleotides not matched to a gene: 3. In germline, CDR1 is SEHNR, CDR2 FQNEAQ (reference sequence). The CDR3 spans 13 residues. This CDR3 reads CASSGTVADTQYF. The CDR3 coding sequence is TGTGCCAGCAGCGGGACAGTCGCAGATACGCAGTATTTT.

J is TRBJ1-5 and V is TRBV7-8; TRBD1 might be the D (5 bases). The V end was cut by 2 bases, the J end by 6 bases, with 11 bases between. The V gene's germline CDR1 is SGHVS and CDR2 FQNEAQ. The CDR3 runs 14 residues. This CDR3 is CASSLSGGIQPQHF. CDR3 coding DNA: TGTGCCAGCAGCTTATCTGGGGGGATTCAGCCCCAGCATTTT.

The chain carries TRBV6-1 and TRBJ1-3; perhaps TRBD1 as D (5 bases). The V end was cut by 4 bases, the J end by 0 bases, with 16 bases between. Germline assignment: CDR1 MNHNS and CDR2 SASEGT. CDR3 length: 17 amino acids. The CDR3 DNA sequence: TGTGCCAGCAGTGCGGGACTCCTCTTCTACTCTGGAAACACCATATATTTT. It yields the protein CASSAGLLFYSGNTIYF.

The chain joins TRBV19 to TRBJ1-1; tentatively, D is TRBD1 (5 bases). Trimming shortened V by 10 bases and J by 6 bases, and 18 bases separated the two germline ends. There are 13 residues in the CDR3. Germline V gene lookup returns CDR1 LNHDA and CDR2 SQIVND (reference sequence). CDR3 residues: CATGGTLGAEAFF. Here the CDR3 DNA reads TGTGCCACTGGAGGGACCTTGGGGGCTGAAGCTTTCTTT.